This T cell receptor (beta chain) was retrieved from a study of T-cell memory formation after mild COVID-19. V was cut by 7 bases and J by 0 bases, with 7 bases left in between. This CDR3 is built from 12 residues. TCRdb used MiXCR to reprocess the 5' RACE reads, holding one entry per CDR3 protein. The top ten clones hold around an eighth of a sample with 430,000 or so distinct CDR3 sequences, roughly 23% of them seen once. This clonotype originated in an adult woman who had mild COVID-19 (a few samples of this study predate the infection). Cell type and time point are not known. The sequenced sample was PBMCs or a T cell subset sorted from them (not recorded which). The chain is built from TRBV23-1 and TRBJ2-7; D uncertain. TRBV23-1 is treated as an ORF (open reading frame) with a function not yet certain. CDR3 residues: CASTTSSYEQYF. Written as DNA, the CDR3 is TGCGCCAGCACCACCAGCTCCTACGAGCAGTACTTC.